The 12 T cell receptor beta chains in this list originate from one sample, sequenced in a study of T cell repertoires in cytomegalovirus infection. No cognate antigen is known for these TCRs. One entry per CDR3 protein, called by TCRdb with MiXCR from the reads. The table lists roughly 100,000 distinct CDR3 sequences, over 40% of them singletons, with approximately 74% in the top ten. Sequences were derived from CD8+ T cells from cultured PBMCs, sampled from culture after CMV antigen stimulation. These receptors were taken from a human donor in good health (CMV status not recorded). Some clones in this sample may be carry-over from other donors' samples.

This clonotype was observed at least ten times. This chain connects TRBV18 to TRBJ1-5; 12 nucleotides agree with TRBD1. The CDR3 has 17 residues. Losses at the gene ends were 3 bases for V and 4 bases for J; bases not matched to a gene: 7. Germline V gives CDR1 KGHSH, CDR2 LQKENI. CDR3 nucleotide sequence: TGTGCCAGCTCACCGGGGACAGGGGGCATTGGTAATCAGCCCCAGCATTTT. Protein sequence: CASSPGTGGIGNQPQHF. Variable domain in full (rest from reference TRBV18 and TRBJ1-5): NAGVMQNPRHLVRRRGQEARLRCSPMKGHSHVYWYRQLPEEGLKFMVYLQKENIIDESGMPKERFSAEFPKEGPSILRIQQVVRGDSAAYFCASSPGTGGIGNQPQHFGDGTRLSIL.

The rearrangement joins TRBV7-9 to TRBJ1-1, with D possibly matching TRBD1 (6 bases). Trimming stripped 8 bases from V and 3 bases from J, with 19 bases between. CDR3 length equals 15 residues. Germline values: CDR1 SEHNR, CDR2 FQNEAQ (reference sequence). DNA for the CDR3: TGTGCCAGCTCCTCTCAGGGGATTTTGGACACTGAAGCTTTCTTT. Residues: CASSSQGILDTEAFF.

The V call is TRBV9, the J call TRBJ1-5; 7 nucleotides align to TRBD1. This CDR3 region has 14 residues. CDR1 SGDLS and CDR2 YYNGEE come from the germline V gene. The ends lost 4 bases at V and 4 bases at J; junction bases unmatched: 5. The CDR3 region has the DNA TGTGCCAGCAGCCCGGGACAGATTAATCAGCCCCAGCATTTT. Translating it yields CASSPGQINQPQHF. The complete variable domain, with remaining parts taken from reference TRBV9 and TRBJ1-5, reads DSGVTQTPKHLITATGQRVTLRCSPRSGDLSVYWYQQSLDQGLQFLIQYYNGEERAKGNILERFSAQQFPDLHSELNLSSLELGDSALYFCASSPGQINQPQHFGDGTRLSIL.

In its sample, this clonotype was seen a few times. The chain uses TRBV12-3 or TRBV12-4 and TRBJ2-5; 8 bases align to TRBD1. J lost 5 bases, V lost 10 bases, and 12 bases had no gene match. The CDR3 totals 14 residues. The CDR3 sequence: CATRQGPVGETQYF. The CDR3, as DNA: TGTGCCACCAGACAGGGGCCCGTCGGGGAGACCCAGTACTTC.

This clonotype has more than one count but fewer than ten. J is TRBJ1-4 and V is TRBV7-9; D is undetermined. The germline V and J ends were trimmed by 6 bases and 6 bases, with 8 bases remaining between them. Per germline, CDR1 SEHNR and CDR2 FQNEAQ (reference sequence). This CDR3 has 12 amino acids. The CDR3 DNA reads TGTGCCAGCAGAGGGATAGATGAAAAACTGTTTTTT. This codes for CASRGIDEKLFF. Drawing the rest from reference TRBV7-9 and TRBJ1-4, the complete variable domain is DTGVSQNPRHKITKRGQNVTFRCDPISEHNRLYWYRQTLGQGPEFLTYFQNEAQLEKSRLLSDRFSAERPKGSFSTLEIQRTEQGDSAMYLCASRGIDEKLFFGSGTQLSVL.

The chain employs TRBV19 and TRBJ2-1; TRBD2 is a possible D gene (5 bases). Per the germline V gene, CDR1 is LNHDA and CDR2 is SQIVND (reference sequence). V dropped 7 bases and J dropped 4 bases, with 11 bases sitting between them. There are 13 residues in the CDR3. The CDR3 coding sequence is TGTGCCAGTACCTATGGGGAGTACAATGAGCAGTTCTTC. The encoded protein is CASTYGEYNEQFF.

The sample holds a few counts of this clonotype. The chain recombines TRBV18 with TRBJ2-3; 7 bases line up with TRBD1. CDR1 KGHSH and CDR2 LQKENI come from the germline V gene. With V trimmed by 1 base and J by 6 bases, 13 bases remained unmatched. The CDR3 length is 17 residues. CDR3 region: CASSPLRQGSLVDTQYF. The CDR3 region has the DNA TGTGCCAGCTCACCACTTAGACAGGGTAGCTTGGTTGATACGCAGTATTTT.

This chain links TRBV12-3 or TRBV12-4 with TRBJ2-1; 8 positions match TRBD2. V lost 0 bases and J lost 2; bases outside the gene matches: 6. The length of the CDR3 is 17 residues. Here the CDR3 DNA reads TGTGCCAGCAGTTTAGCGCTCGGGGGGGGCCCCTACAATGAGCAGTTCTTC. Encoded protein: CASSLALGGGPYNEQFF.

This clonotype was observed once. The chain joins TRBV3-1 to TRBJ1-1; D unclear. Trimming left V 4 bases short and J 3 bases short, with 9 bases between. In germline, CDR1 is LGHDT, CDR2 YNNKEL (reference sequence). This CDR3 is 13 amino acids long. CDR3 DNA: TGTGCCAGCAGCCTCGCGGCATACACTGAAGCTTTCTTT. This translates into CASSLAAYTEAFF.

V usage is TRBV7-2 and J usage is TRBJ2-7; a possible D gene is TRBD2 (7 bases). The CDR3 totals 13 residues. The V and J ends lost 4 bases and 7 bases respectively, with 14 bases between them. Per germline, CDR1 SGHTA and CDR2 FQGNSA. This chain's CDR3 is CASSYGGPGEQYF. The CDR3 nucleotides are TGTGCCAGCAGCTACGGGGGGCCGGGGGAGCAGTACTTC.

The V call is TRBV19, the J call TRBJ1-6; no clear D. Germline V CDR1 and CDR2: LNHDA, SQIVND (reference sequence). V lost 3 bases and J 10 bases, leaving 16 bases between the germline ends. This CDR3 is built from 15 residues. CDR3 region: CASSIGSGGGSPLHF. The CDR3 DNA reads TGTGCCAGTAGTATTGGGTCGGGCGGCGGCTCACCCCTCCACTTT.

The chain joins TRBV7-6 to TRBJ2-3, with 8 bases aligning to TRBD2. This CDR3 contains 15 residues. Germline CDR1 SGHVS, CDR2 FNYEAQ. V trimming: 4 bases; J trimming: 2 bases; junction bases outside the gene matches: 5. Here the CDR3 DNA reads TGTGCCAGCAGCTCCCCGGGGGGGATCACAGATACGCAGTATTTT. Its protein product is CASSSPGGITDTQYF.